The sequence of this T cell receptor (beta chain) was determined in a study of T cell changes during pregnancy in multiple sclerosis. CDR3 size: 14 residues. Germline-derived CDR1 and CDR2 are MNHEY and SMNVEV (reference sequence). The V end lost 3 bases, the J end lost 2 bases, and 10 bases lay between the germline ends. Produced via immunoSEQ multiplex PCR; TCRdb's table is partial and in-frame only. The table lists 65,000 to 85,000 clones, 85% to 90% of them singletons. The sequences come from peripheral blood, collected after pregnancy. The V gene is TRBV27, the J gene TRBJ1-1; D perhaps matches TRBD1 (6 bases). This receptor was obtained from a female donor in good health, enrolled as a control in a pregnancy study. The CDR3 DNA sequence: TGTGCCAGCAGTTTTAGAGGGGGAAACACTGAAGCTTTCTTT. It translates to CASSFRGGNTEAFF.